Described below is a single T cell receptor (beta chain) sequence and its context. Its antigen is unknown. This CDR3 is 17 amino acids long. The V end was cut by 6 bases, the J end by 1 base, with 19 bases between. Per the germline V gene, CDR1 is MDHEN and CDR2 is SYDVKM. Here immunoSEQ multiplex PCR was the method, and the copy in TCRdb shows in-frame clones only, minus some. In the table there are about 120,000 clones, roughly 89% of which are singletons. This record belongs to a study of cytomegalovirus exposure and HLA in healthy donors. Study results and limitations: Rarity marked most TCR sequences, yet some public TCRs occurred in many donors.

This TCR was recovered from a woman younger than 35 in good health and CMV-seronegative. This chain connects TRBV28 to TRBJ1-5; a weak D match, TRBD1 (6 bases). The sequenced material came from PBMCs. The CDR3 DNA reads TGTGCCAGCAGCCCTCATACAGGGTTGGTGAGCAATCAGCCCCAGCATTTT. It codes for CASSPHTGLVSNQPQHF.